This T cell receptor beta chain was retrieved from a study of blood T cell repertoires in COVID-19. The wider study: Sites across the United States, Italy and Spain contributed samples from acute and convalescent COVID-19. Nucleic acid was either cDNA or gDNA, and it came from T cells, B-cell-depleted T cells, or PBMCs.

The CDR3 runs 14 residues. Germline assignment: CDR1 SGHRS and CDR2 YFSETQ. The V and J ends lost 0 bases and 7 bases respectively, with 11 bases between them. In the authors' methods: Counts of nucleated cells, estimated from reference gene primer amplification, were obtained. Clones were read by immunoSEQ multiplex PCR, and TCRdb kept only the in-frame ones, dropping some. That table supplies the V and J calls and clone size; D and trimming were determined from the DNA. The top ten clones hold 1.5% of a sample with 120,000 or so clones, more than 70% of them seen once. This chain joins TRBV5-1 and TRBJ1-5; the D gene is possibly TRBD1 (5 bases). Material: peripheral blood. The clonotype originates from a human donor in a cohort sampled during active COVID-19. This chain's CDR3 is CASSLGQGGQPQHF. CDR3 bases: TGCGCCAGCAGCTTGGGCCAGGGTGGCCAGCCCCAGCATTTT.